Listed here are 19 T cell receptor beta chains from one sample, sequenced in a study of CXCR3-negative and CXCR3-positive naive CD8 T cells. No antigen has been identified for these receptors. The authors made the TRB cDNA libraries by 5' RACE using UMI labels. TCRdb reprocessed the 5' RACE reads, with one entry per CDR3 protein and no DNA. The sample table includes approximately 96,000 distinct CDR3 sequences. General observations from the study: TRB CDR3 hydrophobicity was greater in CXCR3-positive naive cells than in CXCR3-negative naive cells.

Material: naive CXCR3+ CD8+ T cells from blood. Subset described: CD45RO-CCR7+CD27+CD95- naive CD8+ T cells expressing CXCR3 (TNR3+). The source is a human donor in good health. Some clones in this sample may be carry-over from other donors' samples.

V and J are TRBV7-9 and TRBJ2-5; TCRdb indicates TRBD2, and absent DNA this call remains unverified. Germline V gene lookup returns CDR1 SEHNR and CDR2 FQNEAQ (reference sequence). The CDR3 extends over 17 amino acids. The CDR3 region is CASSLVETSGVQETQYF.

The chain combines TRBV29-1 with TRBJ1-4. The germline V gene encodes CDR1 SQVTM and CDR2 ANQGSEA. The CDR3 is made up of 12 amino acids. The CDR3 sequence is CSVTATNEKLFF.

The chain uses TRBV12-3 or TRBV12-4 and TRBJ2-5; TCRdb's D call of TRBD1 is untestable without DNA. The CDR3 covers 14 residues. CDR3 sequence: CASSSTDYQETQYF.

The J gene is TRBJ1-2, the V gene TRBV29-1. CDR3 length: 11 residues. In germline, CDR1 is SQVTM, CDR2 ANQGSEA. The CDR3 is CSVEDRSGYTF.

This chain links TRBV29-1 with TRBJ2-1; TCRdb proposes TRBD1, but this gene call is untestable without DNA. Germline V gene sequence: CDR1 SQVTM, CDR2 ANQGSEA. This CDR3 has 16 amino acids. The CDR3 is CSALLGGQFSYNEQFF.

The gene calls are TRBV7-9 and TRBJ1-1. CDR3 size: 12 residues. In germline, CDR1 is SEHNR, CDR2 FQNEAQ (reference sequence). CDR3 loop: CASSLGAREAFF.

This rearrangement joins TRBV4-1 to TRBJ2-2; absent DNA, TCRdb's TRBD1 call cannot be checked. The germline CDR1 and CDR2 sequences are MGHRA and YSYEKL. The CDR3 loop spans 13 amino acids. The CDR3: CASSGTGDGELFF.

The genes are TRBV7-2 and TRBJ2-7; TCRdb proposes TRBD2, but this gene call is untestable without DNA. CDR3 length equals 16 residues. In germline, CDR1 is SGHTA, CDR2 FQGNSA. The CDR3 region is CASSRGLAGLSYEQYF. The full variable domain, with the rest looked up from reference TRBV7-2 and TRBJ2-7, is GAGVSQSPSNKVTEKGKDVELRCDPISGHTALYWYRQSLGQGLEFLIYFQGNSAPDKSGLPSDRFSAERTGGSVSTLTIQRTQQEDSAVYLCASSRGLAGLSYEQYFGPGTRLTVT.

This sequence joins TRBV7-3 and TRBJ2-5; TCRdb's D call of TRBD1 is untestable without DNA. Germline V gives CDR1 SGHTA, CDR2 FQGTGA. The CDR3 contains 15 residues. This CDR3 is CASSPTGSQLETQYF.

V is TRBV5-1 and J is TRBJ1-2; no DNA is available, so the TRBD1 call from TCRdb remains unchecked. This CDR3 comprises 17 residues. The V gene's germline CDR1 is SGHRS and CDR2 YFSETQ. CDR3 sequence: CASSHGPRDSSNYGYTF.

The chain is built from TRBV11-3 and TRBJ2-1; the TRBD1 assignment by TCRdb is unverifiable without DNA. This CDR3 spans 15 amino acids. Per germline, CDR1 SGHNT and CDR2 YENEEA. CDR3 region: CASSIRQGARGEQFF. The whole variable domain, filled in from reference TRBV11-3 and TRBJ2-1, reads EAGVVQSPRYKIIEKKQPVAFWCNPISGHNTLYWYLQNLGQGPELLIRYENEEAVDDSQLPKDRFSAERLKGVDSTLKIQPAELGDSAVYLCASSIRQGARGEQFFGPGTRLTVL.

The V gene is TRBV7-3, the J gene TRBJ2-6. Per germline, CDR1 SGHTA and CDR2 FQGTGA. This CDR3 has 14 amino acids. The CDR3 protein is CASSPSSGANVLTF.

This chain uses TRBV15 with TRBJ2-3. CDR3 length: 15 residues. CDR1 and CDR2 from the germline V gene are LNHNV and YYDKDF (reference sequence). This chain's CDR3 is CATSSVAASTDTQYF.

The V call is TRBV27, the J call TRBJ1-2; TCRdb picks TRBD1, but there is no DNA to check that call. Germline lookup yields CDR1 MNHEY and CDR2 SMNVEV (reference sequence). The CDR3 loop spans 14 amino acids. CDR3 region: CASGDRGLIYGYTF.

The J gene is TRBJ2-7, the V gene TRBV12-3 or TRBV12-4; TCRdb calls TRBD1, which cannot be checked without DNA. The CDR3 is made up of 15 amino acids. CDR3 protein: CASSGGDRGVYEQYF.

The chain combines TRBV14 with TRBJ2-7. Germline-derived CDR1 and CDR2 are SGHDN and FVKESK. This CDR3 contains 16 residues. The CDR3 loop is CASSQSYLGTDGEQYF. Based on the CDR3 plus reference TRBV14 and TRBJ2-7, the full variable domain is EAGVTQFPSHSVIEKGQTVTLRCDPISGHDNLYWYRRVMGKEIKFLLHFVKESKQDESGMPNNRFLAERTGGTYSTLKVQPAELEDSGVYFCASSQSYLGTDGEQYFGPGTRLTVT.

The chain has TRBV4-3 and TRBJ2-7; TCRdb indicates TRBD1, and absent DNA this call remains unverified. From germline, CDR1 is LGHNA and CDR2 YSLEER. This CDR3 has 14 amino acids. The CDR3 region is CASSQESGGYEQYF.

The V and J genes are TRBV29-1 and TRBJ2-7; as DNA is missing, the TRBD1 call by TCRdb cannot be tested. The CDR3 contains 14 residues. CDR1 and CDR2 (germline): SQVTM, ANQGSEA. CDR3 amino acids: CSVETQQGFYEQYF.

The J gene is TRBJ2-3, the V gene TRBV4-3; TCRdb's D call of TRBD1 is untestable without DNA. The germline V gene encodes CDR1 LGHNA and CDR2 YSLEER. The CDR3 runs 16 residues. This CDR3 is CASSQDRGQGADTQYF.